This TCR beta chain was found in a study of radiotherapy plus CTLA-4 blockade in lung cancer. Study in general: There were objective responses in 15% to 20% of patients, and roughly 32% had disease control.

Study findings and constraints: Blood saw expansion of tumor-derived TCR clones after radiotherapy plus ipilimumab. Reportedly, early blood T cell clone dynamics best predicted response, with interferon-beta.

Trimming removed 6 bases from V and 6 bases from J, with 9 bases in between. Germline lookup yields CDR1 MNHEY and CDR2 SVGAGI. The CDR3 contains 13 residues. On this clone: Its specificity is not known.

Lung cancer patients with chemo-refractory metastatic non-small-cell disease were given focal radiation plus CTLA-4 blockade with ipilimumab. Sequenced by immunoSEQ multiplex PCR; TCRdb stores in-frame clones only, minus some. The sample includes 45,000 to 55,000 clones, roughly three quarters of them seen just once. Material: peripheral blood, obtained from a patient treated with radiotherapy plus ipilimumab. The chain combines TRBV6-5 with TRBJ1-6; perhaps TRBD1 as D (5 bases). The sequence was collected from a human donor with non-small cell lung cancer who had a partial response to radiotherapy plus ipilimumab. CDR3 nucleotide sequence: TGTGCCAGCAGCGACAGCCGTAATTCACCCCTCCACTTT. It yields the protein CASSDSRNSPLHF.